The T cell receptor beta chain described here comes from a study of blood T cell repertoires in COVID-19. Germline CDR1 is SGHNT and CDR2 is YYREEE (reference sequence). The CDR3 runs to 17 residues. The V segment lost 4 bases and the J segment 3 bases; nucleotides outside the gene matches: 11. Clones were sequenced by immunoSEQ multiplex PCR, and TCRdb holds only the in-frame ones, with some missing. Among under 300,000 clones, around 86% were seen once, and the ten largest hold about 2%. The material sequenced was peripheral blood. The gene calls are TRBV5-4 and TRBJ2-3, with TRBD1 matching over 10 bases. The clonotype comes from a young man who had recovered from COVID-19. The CDR3 protein is CASSKPTGGMKTDTQYF. CDR3 DNA sequence: TGTGCCAGCAGCAAACCGACAGGGGGCATGAAAACAGATACGCAGTATTTT.